This record concerns one TCR beta chain sequence. Its antigen specificity is not known. No per-base quality is available; no much larger clone lies one base away. The source of the sample is a study of glioma-infiltrating T cells after dendritic cell vaccination (dated by TCRdb to 2016 to 2017). About the investigation overall: Of the 15 or so glioblastoma patients in the cohort, all drawn from Phase I and II dendritic cell vaccination trials, 9 were newly diagnosed and 6 had recurrent disease. Patients received autologous tumor lysate-pulsed dendritic cell vaccination between about 2002 and 2013. To make the vaccine, monocyte-derived dendritic cells were cultured for under eight days with IL-4 and GM-CSF and then pulsed overnight with autologous tumor lysate. Each patient got three intradermal injections of the dendritic cell vaccine, spaced at biweekly intervals, in the arm below the axilla. In glioblastoma patients vaccinated with dendritic cells, deep sequencing of TCR beta CDR3 regions served to measure tumor-infiltrating lymphocyte content and to compare repertoires between tumor and blood. TCR sequencing metrics, including TIL content and tumor-blood repertoire overlap, were correlated with survival after dendritic cell vaccination.

TCRB CDR3 regions were amplified from about 2 ug genomic DNA, or all available DNA if less, using the immunoSEQ assay. The multiplex PCR relied on 60 forward primers for TCR V beta segments and 13 reverse primers for J beta segments. Synthetic control templates were spiked into each sample at limiting dilution to estimate reads per starting template. Sequencing produced 87 bp reads on the Illumina HiSeq System. As for the authors' bioinformatics: PCR and sequencing errors were removed by a nearest neighbor algorithm that merged closely related sequences. TCR overlap was measured as the percentage of unique tumor TCR beta sequences also present in the same patient's peripheral blood. TCRdb retrieved this table from immuneACCESS and kept in-frame rearrangements only. Not all clones are present; in checked studies, unresolved V genes account for under half, and no reason is known for the remainder. D and trimming were read from the DNA, whereas the V and J calls and clone size are those reported in that table. Recorded for this sample are over 80,000 clones; about 90% of them occurred a single time. More than 3% of the sample goes to the ten largest clones.

On the study overall, not on this receptor specifically: After dendritic cell vaccination, a higher estimated pretreatment TIL content predicted longer time to progression and longer overall survival. No direct relationship between TCR clonality and survival was found, suggesting a diverse polyclonal response may matter. The cohort was small and heterogeneous, with few patients having full blood and tumor sets and even fewer initial-recurrent tumor pairs. The three-group TCR overlap response model was characterized as speculative, and prospective validation of the model was stated to be required.

Patients were selected for having adequate residual fresh-frozen tumor tissue and more than two years of available survival data. An isocitrate dehydrogenase mutation was not carried by any of the glioblastoma patients, although molecular status was otherwise variable. PBMC collection took place before vaccination, two weeks after the third vaccination, and at tumor progression if progression occurred. Genomic DNA was extracted with the Qiagen DNeasy Blood extraction Kit. The sample here was blood, taken before dendritic cell vaccination. This receptor was taken from a human donor with glioblastoma.

CDR3 sequence: CASSQTGDDSYEQYF. The nucleotide sequence reads as follows: TGTGCCAGCAGCCAAACGGGAGACGACTCCTACGAGCAGTACTTC. The chain links TRBV4-2 with TRBJ2-7, with TRBD2 tentatively as D gene (6 bases match). Looking up the germline V gene yields CDR1 LGHNA and CDR2 YNFKEQ. The CDR3, cysteine through phenylalanine, is 15 amino acids long. Solely the CDR3 DNA is kept, with 45 bases framed from the first base. The V and J ends are trimmed by 2 bases and 0 bases, leaving 11 bases between them.